This TCR beta chain was sequenced in a study of graft-versus-host responses after intestinal transplantation. Study background: Induction with anti-thymocyte globulin, then tacrolimus and steroids for around three years, was given to all recipients.

The V gene lost 0 bases and the J gene lost 0 bases, with 3 bases spanning the gap. Germline V gives CDR1 SGDLS, CDR2 YYNGEE. This CDR3 has 13 residues. This table comes from immunoSEQ multiplex PCR, and its TCRdb copy is limited to in-frame clones, with some not included. The sample lists roughly 120,000 clones, 85% to 95% occurring once. With respect to this clone: The antigen is unknown.

Findings and limits, study-wide: GvH clonotypes were identified within recipient marrow, with a subset emerging first in ileum or blood.

This sequence joins TRBV9 and TRBJ1-1; D is unresolved. This sequence was found in a human donor who was the organ donor for an intestinal transplant. The input for sequencing was unstimulated CD8+ T cells sorted from spleen or lymph node cells, taken before transplant. CDR3 bases: TGTGCCAGCAGCGTAGATATGAACACTGAAGCTTTCTTT. It encodes CASSVDMNTEAFF.